The 18 T cell receptor beta chains below come from one sample, sequenced in a study of molecular identifiers for immune sequencing clone quantification. Using its own MiXCR run on the PCR reads, TCRdb lists one record per CDR3 protein. The sample has 490,000 or so distinct CDR3 sequences, about 25% seen once. Sequenced material: naive CD8+ T cells from blood, with Jurkat cell RNA spiked in. This sample's subset: FACS-sorted CD8+CD4-CCR7+CD45RA+ naive T cells. The receptors were sampled from a human donor in good health. Some libraries in this study had Jurkat cell RNA spiked in.

This clonotype was recorded many times. The chain recombines TRBV5-1 with TRBJ2-3; tentative D call: TRBD2 (5 bases). This CDR3 region has 16 residues. In germline, CDR1 is SGHRS, CDR2 YFSETQ. V was cut by 4 bases and J by 2 bases, with 17 bases left in between. The CDR3 here is CASSVGVGRTTDTQYF. The CDR3, as DNA: TGCGCCAGCAGCGTCGGGGTCGGTCGGACCACAGATACGCAGTATTTT.

V and J are TRBV7-2 and TRBJ1-1; D is unresolved. This CDR3 has 15 residues. Germline V gives CDR1 SGHTA, CDR2 FQGNSA. Trimming cost V 4 bases and J 0 bases, with 12 bases left between them. This CDR3 is CASSSEPKMNTEAFF. The CDR3 DNA is TGTGCCAGCAGCTCAGAGCCTAAAATGAACACTGAAGCTTTCTTT. The full variable domain, in which reference TRBV7-2 and TRBJ1-1 provide the parts outside the CDR3, is GAGVSQSPSNKVTEKGKDVELRCDPISGHTALYWYRQSLGQGLEFLIYFQGNSAPDKSGLPSDRFSAERTGGSVSTLTIQRTQQEDSAVYLCASSSEPKMNTEAFFGQGTRLTVV.

The chain joins TRBV7-9 to TRBJ2-7, with 7 bases lining up with TRBD1. The CDR3 totals 16 residues. V lost 0 bases, J lost 2 bases, and 7 bases stayed unmatched. Germline CDR1 SEHNR, CDR2 FQNEAQ (reference sequence). The DNA for the CDR3 is TGTGCCAGCAGCTTAGCGGGACAGAGTGTTCCCTACGAGCAGTACTTC. It encodes CASSLAGQSVPYEQYF.

The chain recombines TRBV27 with TRBJ2-1, with D possibly TRBD1 on 6 matching bases. The CDR3 contains 12 residues. With 5 bases removed from V and 9 bases from J, the gap between germline ends came to 11 bases. CDR1 is MNHEY and CDR2 is SMNVEV in the germline V gene (reference sequence). The CDR3 loop reads CASSNSRGEQFF. CDR3 nucleotide sequence: TGTGCCAGCAGTAACTCCAGGGGTGAGCAGTTCTTC.

The table lists this clonotype with a count of one. A much larger clone differs from this one at a single base, so this may be a read error. The V and J genes are TRBV7-6 and TRBJ2-3; D is unresolved. The ends were cut back, 1 base at V and 1 base at J, with 12 bases in the middle. Germline loops: CDR1 SGHVS, CDR2 FNYEAQ. The CDR3 sequence is 16 residues long. The CDR3 reads CASSLDLGMGTDTQYF. CDR3 sequence (DNA): TGTGCCAGCAGCTTAGACTTAGGGATGGGCACAGATACGCAGTATTTT. Filled out from reference TRBV7-6 and TRBJ2-3, the complete variable domain reads GAGVSQSPRYKVTKRGQDVALRCDPISGHVSLYWYRQALGQGPEFLTYFNYEAQQDKSGLPNDRFSAERPEGSISTLTIQRTEQRDSAMYRCASSLDLGMGTDTQYFGPGTRLTVL.

As concerns this clonotype: One end of the junction is discordant with germline, which a read error may explain. The genes are TRBV4-1 and TRBJ2-2, with 7 nucleotides matching TRBD1. This CDR3 has 16 residues. In germline, CDR1 is MGHRA, CDR2 YSYEKL. The CDR3 DNA is TGCGCCAGCAGCCAAGAACAGGGGACGGACACCGGGGAGCTGTTTTTC. Amino acid sequence: CASSQEQGTDTGELFF.

The genes are TRBV3-1 and TRBJ2-3; a possible D gene is TRBD2 (5 bases). The CDR3 extends over 17 amino acids. Germline CDR1 reads LGHDT; CDR2 reads YNNKEL (reference sequence). V was pared by 0 bases and J by 0 bases, with 13 bases between. In DNA form, the CDR3 reads TGTGCCAGCAGCCAAGACCCGGCGGGCCTGAGCACAGATACGCAGTATTTT. Protein: CASSQDPAGLSTDTQYF.

Regarding this clonotype: A much larger clone differs from this one at a single base, so this may be a read error. The chain recombines TRBV29-1 with TRBJ2-3; TRBD2 might be the D (5 bases). V lost 1 base and J 2 bases, leaving 13 bases between the germline ends. The germline V gene has CDR1 SQVTM and CDR2 ANQGSEA. The length of the CDR3 is 15 residues. The CDR3 DNA reads TGCAGCGTTGAAGGCGGGCGGACCCACACAGATACGCAGTATTTT. Translated: CSVEGGRTHTDTQYF.

This clonotype was observed at least ten times. J is TRBJ2-6 and V is TRBV20-1; 7 bases match TRBD1. The CDR3 has 16 amino acids. Germline V gene sequence: CDR1 DFQATT, CDR2 SNEGSKA (reference sequence). Trimming cost V 0 bases and J 5 bases; bases outside gene matches: 7. The CDR3 sequence is CSARDKEGARANVLTF. CDR3 in DNA: TGCAGTGCTAGAGACAAAGAGGGGGCGAGGGCCAACGTCCTGACTTTC.

This clonotype was detected ten times or more. The V gene is TRBV14, the J gene TRBJ2-5; 8 nucleotides match TRBD2. This CDR3 has 18 residues. J lost 0 bases, V lost 0 bases, and 9 bases had no gene match. Germline V gene lookup returns CDR1 SGHDN and CDR2 FVKESK. Here the CDR3 reads CASSQDVAGTFYQETQYF. DNA for the CDR3: TGTGCCAGCAGCCAAGATGTAGCGGGGACCTTCTACCAAGAGACCCAGTACTTC.

The chain carries TRBV13 and TRBJ2-7; D is perhaps TRBD1 (7 bases). The CDR3 has 16 residues. With 6 bases removed from V and 4 bases from J, the gap between germline ends came to 22 bases. Germline-derived CDR1 and CDR2 are PRHDT and FYEKMQ (reference sequence). The CDR3 DNA reads as TGTGCCAGCAGTTTATCAGGGGGGTCAGGGACTTACGAGCAGTACTTC. The encoded protein is CASSLSGGSGTYEQYF. Full variable domain (rest looked up from reference TRBV13 and TRBJ2-7): AAGVIQSPRHLIKEKRETATLKCYPIPRHDTVYWYQQGPGQDPQFLISFYEKMQSDKGSIPDRFSAQQFSDYHSELNMSSLELGDSALYFCASSLSGGSGTYEQYFGPGTRLTVT.

In the case of this clonotype: One end of the junction varies from germline; a read error may be responsible. V is TRBV4-1 and J is TRBJ1-1; no firm D call. CDR1 is MGHRA and CDR2 is YSYEKL in the germline V gene. The CDR3 extends over 12 amino acids. In DNA form, the CDR3 reads TGCGCCCGCAGCCCCCTACCGAGTGAAGCTTTCTTT. Residues: CARSPLPSEAFF.

This clonotype was recorded a few times. The rearrangement links TRBV11-2 to TRBJ2-2, with 9 bases matching TRBD1. The CDR3 extends over 16 amino acids. The germline CDR1 and CDR2 sequences are SGHAT and FQNNGV. V shed 5 bases, J shed 7 bases, and the junction held 11 bases outside the gene matches. CDR3 region: CASSLNRGRASGELFF. CDR3 sequence (DNA): TGTGCCAGCAGCCTAAACAGGGGGCGGGCAAGCGGGGAGCTGTTTTTT.

For this clonotype: This likely comes from a read error, as the CDR3 has no conserved phenylalanine or tryptophan at its end. The V call is TRBV5-3, the J call TRBJ1-4; the match to TRBD1 covers 11 bases. TRBV5-3 falls under the ORF class, with uncertain function. The CDR3 runs to 15 residues. As DNA, the CDR3 is TGTGCCAGCAGCTCACGGACAGGGGGCGAGGAAAAACTGTTTTAT. It yields the protein CASSSRTGGEEKLFY.

This clonotype was recorded many times. The rearrangement joins TRBV6-6 to TRBJ2-3; 7 nucleotides match TRBD1. The germline gives CDR1 MNHNY, CDR2 SVGAGI (reference sequence). The CDR3 sequence is 14 residues long. V lost 5 bases to trimming and J lost 0 bases; unmatched junction nucleotides: 2. CDR3 protein: CASSHRGSTDTQYF. The CDR3 DNA reads as TGTGCCAGCAGTCACAGGGGTAGCACAGATACGCAGTATTTT.

This sequence joins TRBV7-9 and TRBJ1-2, with a weak D call TRBD1 (6 bases). V dropped 6 bases and J dropped 5 bases, with 16 bases sitting between them. CDR1 SEHNR and CDR2 FQNEAQ come from the germline V gene (reference sequence). The CDR3 extends over 14 amino acids. DNA of the CDR3: TGTGCCAGCAGTCAAACAGGGAGAGCGTATGGCTACACCTTC. Protein sequence: CASSQTGRAYGYTF.

To note about this clonotype: Being one base from a much bigger clone, this may be a read error. It is likely a read error, because the conserved phenylalanine at the end of the CDR3 is missing. This chain connects TRBV9 to TRBJ1-6; possible D gene TRBD1, 6 bases. Germline lookup yields CDR1 SGDLS and CDR2 YYNGEE. V lost 0 bases to trimming and J lost 12 bases, with 13 bases between them. CDR3 length: 14 residues. CDR3 nucleotides: TGTGCCAGCAGCGTAGCTTGGACAGATGGACCCCTCCACTAT. Translated, it gives CASSVAWTDGPLHY.

This clonotype was observed a handful of times. The chain has TRBV28 and TRBJ1-1; TRBD1 is a possible D gene (5 bases). Germline V lookup: CDR1 MDHEN, CDR2 SYDVKM. Trimming left V 5 bases short and J 4 bases short, with 11 bases between. CDR3 size: 13 residues. CDR3 nucleotide sequence: TGTGCCAGCAGTACACCGGGGGGCACTGAAGCTTTCTTT. Encoded protein: CASSTPGGTEAFF.